This T cell receptor (beta chain) was sequenced during a study of blood T cells in healthy people across ages. Next came a second PCR, run for about 7 to 12 cycles, which used a sample-barcoded 5' primer along with a J-beta primer mix. Samples each returned at least 2.5 million CDR3-containing paired-end reads. TCRdb passed the 5' RACE reads through MiXCR, listing each CDR3 protein once. Of 1.5 million to 2 million distinct CDR3 sequences in the sample, about 49% were seen once. Study findings and constraints: Diversity figures based on one million T cells were deemed too low. PBMCs left unsorted prevented a conclusive naive versus antigen-experienced comparison. Expanded clonotype shifts may have been confounded, as the donors had an unknown CMV status.

Comment on this clonotype: The antigen remains unidentified.

The sample comprised blood. This sequence originates from a middle-aged woman in good health.

CDR3 coding DNA: TGCGCCAGCAGCTTGGCCGGGGGTAGCCTTGGGAGCACAGATACGCAGTATTTT. This sequence encodes CASSLAGGSLGSTDTQYF. The chain carries TRBV5-1 and TRBJ2-3, with D perhaps matching TRBD2 (6 bases). This CDR3 has 18 amino acids. Looked up from germline, CDR1 is SGHRS and CDR2 is YFSETQ. V shed 0 bases and J shed 0 bases, with 17 bases lying between them.